These 29 T cell receptor beta chains were sequenced from one sample in a study of cytomegalovirus exposure and HLA in healthy donors (dated by TCRdb to 2017 to 2019). Library prep was done by the immunoSEQ multiplex PCR assay. For the multiplex PCR, a mixture combining 60 forward primers for TCR Vbeta segments and 13 reverse primers for TCR Jbeta segments was used. As stored in TCRdb, this immuneACCESS dataset retains in-frame rearrangements with V and J assigned. A fraction of the clones does not appear; measured against another copy, unresolved V genes explain less than half of the discrepancy, and the remainder lacks a known reason. Across this sample there are some 180,000 clones, with around three quarters seen only once. About 1.9% of the sample is held by the ten biggest clonotypes. Sequencing was carried out using PBMCs. These receptors originate from a woman aged 25-40 years in good health and CMV-seronegative.

The rearrangement uses TRBV5-4 and TRBJ2-5, with D tentatively TRBD1 (6 bases). V dropped 4 bases and J dropped 3 bases, with 13 bases sitting between them. The CDR3 runs 14 residues. Per germline, CDR1 SGHNT and CDR2 YYREEE (reference sequence). The CDR3 is CASSGDTGKETQYF. The CDR3 coding sequence is TGTGCCAGCAGCGGGGACACGGGGAAAGAGACCCAGTACTTC.

CDR3 protein: CAWSVGGETDTQYF. The CDR3 DNA reads as TGTGCCTGGAGTGTGGGCGGGGAGACAGATACGCAGTATTTT. This rearrangement joins TRBV30 to TRBJ2-3; possibly TRBD2 for D (6 bases). V lost 0 bases and J lost 3, with 10 bases in between. The CDR3 runs to 14 residues. The germline CDR1 and CDR2 sequences are GTSNPN and SVGIG (reference sequence).

J is TRBJ1-3 and V is TRBV6-5; TRBD1 agrees at 9 bases. The CDR3 covers 14 residues. V was pared by 11 bases and J by 5 bases, with 10 bases of the junction left unmatched. The germline CDR1 and CDR2 sequences are MNHEY and SVGAGI. The CDR3 loop is CACARTGERNTIYF. In nucleotides, the CDR3 is TGTGCCTGCGCGCGGACAGGGGAAAGAAACACCATATATTTT.

The chain has TRBV21-1 and TRBJ1-4; TRBD1 reflects the table's D call only, with no check against the DNA. TRBV21-1 counts as a pseudogene. The CDR3 has 17 residues. The chain's CDR3 is CASSNVSYRGDNEKLFF. In nucleotides, the CDR3 is TGTGCCAGCAGCAACGTAAGCTACAGGGGTGATAATGAAAAACTGTTTTTT.

The chain couples TRBV30 to TRBJ1-5; 7 bases match TRBD1. Germline lookup yields CDR1 GTSNPN and CDR2 SVGIG (reference sequence). This CDR3 has 12 amino acids. V trimming: 7 bases; J trimming: 7 bases; junction bases outside the gene matches: 7. The CDR3 DNA is TGTGCCTTCGACAGGGACGGGCAGCCCCAGCATTTT. Translated: CAFDRDGQPQHF.

This clone showed up just once. This chain uses TRBV18 with TRBJ2-1; TRBD2 aligns across 10 bases. CDR3 length: 15 amino acids. The V and J ends lost 5 bases and 3 bases, in that order; junction bases with no gene match: 4. Germline V gives CDR1 KGHSH, CDR2 LQKENI. The CDR3 spells CASSNSGGHYNEQFF. The CDR3 bases are TGTGCCAGCTCAAATAGCGGGGGGCACTACAATGAGCAGTTCTTC.

The genes are TRBV6-5 and TRBJ1-2; D is perhaps TRBD1 (5 bases). V dropped 7 bases and J dropped 2 bases, with 11 bases sitting between them. CDR3 length: 13 residues. The germline CDR1 and CDR2 sequences are MNHEY and SVGAGI. In nucleotides, the CDR3 is TGTGCCAGCACCGCGGACAAGAACTATGGCTACACCTTC. Its translation: CASTADKNYGYTF.

This chain links TRBV4-2 with TRBJ2-3, with 7 bases aligning to TRBD2. The junction had 14 bases not matched to a gene; V was cut back by 2 bases and J by 6 bases. Germline CDR1 LGHNA, CDR2 YNFKEQ. The CDR3 extends over 17 amino acids. This CDR3 reads CASSQTQPGPGGDTQYF. In nucleotides, the CDR3 is TGTGCCAGCAGCCAAACCCAGCCGGGACCCGGGGGGGATACGCAGTATTTT.

V and J are TRBV27 and TRBJ1-6; D perhaps matches TRBD1 (6 bases). Trimming took off 4 bases at V and 6 bases at J, with 13 bases between the two ends. The CDR3 is 15 residues long. Germline lookup yields CDR1 MNHEY and CDR2 SMNVEV (reference sequence). CDR3 in amino acids: CASSSLTGTNSPLHF. The CDR3 DNA sequence: TGTGCCAGCAGTTCTCTGACAGGAACTAATTCACCCCTCCACTTT.

This chain uses TRBV27 with TRBJ2-1; tentative D call: TRBD2 (6 bases). The CDR3 spans 16 residues. V dropped 6 bases and J dropped 0 bases, with 15 bases sitting between them. The germline gives CDR1 MNHEY, CDR2 SMNVEV (reference sequence). CDR3 nucleotides: TGTGCCAGCAGCTACTTGCACGGGGGCTCCTACAATGAGCAGTTCTTC. Translating gives CASSYLHGGSYNEQFF.

This clone was counted once. V usage is TRBV4-2 and J usage is TRBJ1-5, with 8 positions matching TRBD1. This CDR3 is 17 amino acids long. V was pared by 0 bases and J by 4 bases, with 8 bases of the junction left unmatched. Per the germline V gene, CDR1 is LGHNA and CDR2 is YNFKEQ. CDR3 sequence: CASSQDRGRGLNQPQHF. CDR3 coding DNA: TGTGCCAGCAGCCAAGATAGGGGCAGGGGGCTTAATCAGCCCCAGCATTTT.

The chain combines TRBV6-5 with TRBJ1-1, with 7 bases aligning to TRBD1. The J segment lost 5 bases and the V segment lost 2 bases, leaving 5 bases of the junction unmatched. Germline CDR1 and CDR2: MNHEY and SVGAGI. This CDR3 comprises 14 residues. CDR3 loop: CASSYRGPETEAFF. The DNA for the CDR3 is TGTGCCAGCAGTTACAGGGGGCCAGAAACTGAAGCTTTCTTT.

The chain links TRBV27 to TRBJ2-7; TRBD1 is a possible D gene (7 bases). This CDR3 is 13 amino acids long. CDR1 is MNHEY and CDR2 is SMNVEV in the germline V gene (reference sequence). Between the trimmed V and J ends, which lost 5 bases and 10 bases, there was a span of 18 bases. CDR3 sequence (DNA): TGTGCCAGCAGTAGCAATGCCCAGGGGGGCCAGTACTTC. Protein sequence: CASSSNAQGGQYF.

This clone was picked up a small number of times. The chain has TRBV5-6 and TRBJ2-6; 7 nucleotides agree with TRBD1. This CDR3 is 18 amino acids long. The junction had 12 bases not matched to a gene; V was cut back by 2 bases and J by 4 bases. The germline CDR1 and CDR2 sequences are SGHDT and YYEEEE. CDR3 region: CASSLGGHAGAGANVLTF. CDR3 nucleotides: TGTGCCAGCAGCTTAGGGGGCCACGCAGGGGCCGGGGCCAACGTCCTGACTTTC.

The chain joins TRBV5-4 to TRBJ2-3, with D maybe TRBD2 (6 bases). Per germline, CDR1 SGHNT and CDR2 YYREEE (reference sequence). The germline V and J ends were trimmed by 0 bases and 4 bases, with 9 bases remaining between them. The CDR3 runs to 14 residues. For the CDR3, the DNA is TGTGCCAGCAGCTTGGTCAGGGAGGCAGATACGCAGTATTTT. It encodes CASSLVREADTQYF. Using reference TRBV5-4 and TRBJ2-3 for the parts outside the CDR3, the full variable domain is ETGVTQSPTHLIKTRGQQVTLRCSSQSGHNTVSWYQQALGQGPQFIFQYYREEENGRGNFPPRFSGLQFPNYSSELNVNALELDDSALYLCASSLVREADTQYFGPGTRLTVL.

The V gene is TRBV5-6, the J gene TRBJ1-1; TRBD1 is a possible D gene (5 bases). The CDR3 loop spans 15 amino acids. The germline V gene encodes CDR1 SGHDT and CDR2 YYEEEE. Trimming pared 0 bases from V and 0 bases from J, leaving 9 bases between. DNA for the CDR3: TGTGCCAGCAGCTTGGGCAGGGTTCTGAACACTGAAGCTTTCTTT. This gives the protein CASSLGRVLNTEAFF.

V usage is TRBV5-1 and J usage is TRBJ1-2; possibly TRBD1 for D (5 bases). Germline loops: CDR1 SGHRS, CDR2 YFSETQ. This CDR3 spans 15 amino acids. The V gene lost 7 bases and the J gene lost 7 bases, with 23 bases spanning the gap. The CDR3 nucleotides read TGCGCCAGCCGCCCCGTCTACAGGTTGAAGATTGGCTACACCTTC. Its translation is CASRPVYRLKIGYTF.

V gene TRBV30 combines with J gene TRBJ1-5; no firm D call. Trimming removed 0 bases from V and 0 bases from J, with 24 bases in between. From germline, CDR1 is GTSNPN and CDR2 SVGIG (reference sequence). The CDR3 length is 20 residues. DNA of the CDR3: TGTGCCTGGAGTGTAGACCGAGGGCCATGGGCCACCGATAGCAATCAGCCCCAGCATTTT. Its protein is CAWSVDRGPWATDSNQPQHF.

The chain carries TRBV9 and TRBJ2-2; no clear D. V dropped 0 bases and J dropped 4 bases, with 13 bases sitting between them. CDR1 SGDLS and CDR2 YYNGEE come from the germline V gene. The CDR3 spans 16 residues. This CDR3 is CASSVGSAAVTGELFF. CDR3 nucleotides: TGTGCCAGCAGCGTAGGTTCTGCCGCGGTCACCGGGGAGCTGTTTTTT.

This chain links TRBV20-1 with TRBJ2-3; no clear D. This CDR3 has 10 residues. Germline values: CDR1 DFQATT, CDR2 SNEGSKA (reference sequence). The V and J ends lost 6 bases and 3 bases respectively, with 4 bases between them. This CDR3 reads CSAATDTQYF. In DNA form, the CDR3 reads TGCAGTGCAGCAACAGATACGCAGTATTTT.

Only a few counts were recorded for this clone. The chain joins TRBV6-4 to TRBJ2-3, with D tentatively TRBD1 (5 bases). The CDR3 sequence is 14 residues long. CDR1 is MRHNA, CDR2 SNTAGT, per germline. V was trimmed by 3 bases and J by 0 bases, leaving 7 bases between them. This chain's CDR3 is CASSEKGSTDTQYF. CDR3 nucleotides: TGTGCCAGCAGTGAGAAGGGGAGCACAGATACGCAGTATTTT.

This chain uses TRBV11-2 with TRBJ1-1; D remains unclear. The germline V gene encodes CDR1 SGHAT and CDR2 FQNNGV. Trimming cost V 3 bases and J 0 bases, with 8 bases left between them. This CDR3 is 14 amino acids long. The CDR3: CASSFTTMNTEAFF. For the CDR3, the DNA is TGTGCCAGCAGCTTTACCACAATGAACACTGAAGCTTTCTTT.

The chain recombines TRBV5-1 with TRBJ2-5; a weak D match, TRBD2 (6 bases). Trimming took 5 bases from V and 5 from J, leaving 16 bases between them. CDR1 and CDR2 (germline): SGHRS, YFSETQ. The CDR3 is 14 amino acids. In nucleotides, the CDR3 is TGCGCCAGCAGTATACGACTAGTAGGGGAGACCCAGTACTTC. Protein sequence: CASSIRLVGETQYF. Variable domain in full (rest from reference TRBV5-1 and TRBJ2-5): KAGVTQTPRYLIKTRGQQVTLSCSPISGHRSVSWYQQTPGQGLQFLFEYFSETQRNKGNFPGRFSGRQFSNSRSEMNVSTLELGDSALYLCASSIRLVGETQYFGPGTRLLVL.

The chain combines TRBV6-1 with TRBJ1-1, with 10 bases aligning to TRBD1. The CDR3 totals 15 residues. Germline CDR1 and CDR2: MNHNS and SASEGT. The ends lost 4 bases at V and 4 bases at J; junction bases unmatched: 6. The CDR3 protein is CASSVFGQGGTEAFF. The CDR3 DNA reads as TGTGCCAGCAGTGTGTTCGGACAGGGGGGCACTGAAGCTTTCTTT.

The chain has TRBV28 and TRBJ1-2; 7 nucleotides align to TRBD1. After removal of 4 bases from V and 5 bases from J, the junction contained 10 bases not matched to a gene. The CDR3 loop spans 15 amino acids. CDR1 MDHEN and CDR2 SYDVKM come from the germline V gene. The CDR3 is CASSSPTGQSYGYTF. The CDR3 DNA reads as TGTGCCAGCAGTTCCCCGACAGGGCAATCGTATGGCTACACCTTC.

The CDR3 reads CASSQLPLPGTGNTIYF. The CDR3 nucleotides are TGCGCCAGCAGCCAGCTCCCCCTCCCCGGGACTGGAAACACCATATATTTT. This sequence joins TRBV4-1 and TRBJ1-3; D is uncertain. Trimming removed 3 bases at V and 2 bases at J, with 17 bases between. From germline, CDR1 is MGHRA and CDR2 YSYEKL. The CDR3 is made up of 17 amino acids.

CDR3 in amino acids: CASSFLAGGSKEELFF. CDR3 in DNA: TGTGCCAGCAGCTTTCTAGCGGGGGGGTCCAAGGAGGAGCTGTTTTTT. J is TRBJ2-2 and V is TRBV7-2, with 12 positions matching TRBD2. Trimming cost V 3 bases and J 10 bases; bases outside gene matches: 9. This CDR3 spans 16 amino acids. Germline CDR1 SGHTA, CDR2 FQGNSA.

The chain links TRBV2 to TRBJ2-1; D gene uncertain. Germline CDR1 is SNHLY and CDR2 is FYNNEI. This CDR3 is 13 amino acids long. Deletions cut 6 bases from V and 4 bases from J, with 10 bases between. The CDR3: CASSLVFYNEQFF. In nucleotides, the CDR3 is TGTGCCAGCAGCCTAGTTTTTTACAATGAGCAGTTCTTC.

The chain uses TRBV29-1 and TRBJ2-7; D may be TRBD1 (6 bases). Germline V gene data show CDR1 as SQVTM and CDR2 as ANQGSEA. The CDR3 has 12 amino acids. V was cut by 6 bases and J by 1 base, with 10 bases left in between. The CDR3 nucleotides are TGCAGCGTGGGGACACGATCCTACGAGCAGTACTTC. Its protein is CSVGTRSYEQYF.